These T cell receptor beta chains were read from a single sample in a study of control samples from healthy donors and cancer patients. Assay: immunoSEQ multiplex PCR; the TCRdb copy retains only in-frame clones and omits some. Here the sample spans over 90,000 clones, 92% being singletons. The specimen was blood. Receptors originate from a woman in her late teens or twenties in good health. Both conserved end residues are part of each CDR3. The D gene is left open where the match is weak. Clone size is not always given. Where it is, it says once, few, many or a class for expanded clones.

d_call: .
v_call: TRBV21-1
clone_size: .
j_call: TRBJ1-5
cdr3_nt: TGTGCCAGCAGCAAAGGGGGGCAGGGTGATAGCAATCAGCCCCAGCATTTT
cdr3_aa: CASSKGGQGDSNQPQHF

d_call: TRBD1
v_call: TRBV30
clone_size: .
j_call: TRBJ2-7
cdr3_nt: TGTGCCTGGAGGGACAGGGACGAGCAGTACTTC
cdr3_aa: CAWRDRDEQYF

d_call: .
v_call: TRBV6-5
clone_size: .
j_call: TRBJ1-5
cdr3_nt: TGTGCCAGCCGGGACGGGATTAGCAATCAGCCCCAGCATTTT
cdr3_aa: CASRDGISNQPQHF

d_call: .
v_call: TRBV7-9
clone_size: .
j_call: TRBJ1-2
cdr3_nt: TGTGCCAGCAGCTTAACGACAGTCAACTATGGCTACACCTTC
cdr3_aa: CASSLTTVNYGYTF

d_call: .
v_call: TRBV6-6
clone_size: few
j_call: TRBJ1-5
cdr3_nt: TGTGCCAGCAGTTATTCAGGGAGGAATCAGCCCCAGCATTTT
cdr3_aa: CASSYSGRNQPQHF

d_call: TRBD2
v_call: TRBV5-1
clone_size: .
j_call: TRBJ2-7
cdr3_nt: TGCGCCAGCAGCCTAGCGGACGGCTCCTACGAGCAGTACTTC
cdr3_aa: CASSLADGSYEQYF

d_call: .
v_call: TRBV7-2
clone_size: few
j_call: TRBJ1-5
cdr3_nt: TGTGCCAGCAGCCAAACTAATAGCAATCAGCCCCAGCATTTT
cdr3_aa: CASSQTNSNQPQHF

d_call: .
v_call: TRBV7-2
clone_size: .
j_call: TRBJ1-1
cdr3_nt: TGTGCCAGCAGCTTAGATCACGGAGGGAGAGCTTTCTTT
cdr3_aa: CASSLDHGGRAFF

d_call: .
v_call: TRBV9
clone_size: .
j_call: TRBJ2-2
cdr3_nt: TGTGCCAGCAGCCTGGGACTTAACACCGGGGAGCTGTTTTTT
cdr3_aa: CASSLGLNTGELFF

d_call: .
v_call: TRBV28
clone_size: .
j_call: TRBJ1-2
cdr3_nt: TGTGCCAGCAGTTTACGGGGGCGCTATGGCTACACCTTC
cdr3_aa: CASSLRGRYGYTF

d_call: TRBD1
v_call: TRBV7-9
clone_size: .
j_call: TRBJ1-4
cdr3_nt: TGTGCCAGCAGCTACAGGGGAACTAATGAAAAACTGTTTTTT
cdr3_aa: CASSYRGTNEKLFF

d_call: .
v_call: TRBV6-6
clone_size: .
j_call: TRBJ2-7
cdr3_nt: TGTGCCAGCAGAAAGGACAGTGCGGGCCACGAGCAGTACTTC
cdr3_aa: CASRKDSAGHEQYF

d_call: TRBD1
v_call: TRBV6-2/TRBV6-3
clone_size: .
j_call: TRBJ1-2
cdr3_nt: TGTGCCAGCAGTTTTTCGGGACAGGTCTATGGCTACACCTTC
cdr3_aa: CASSFSGQVYGYTF

d_call: TRBD1
v_call: TRBV28
clone_size: .
j_call: TRBJ2-7
cdr3_nt: TGTGCCAGCACCCCTTATGGGGGACAGGGGGCCTACGAGCAGTACTTC
cdr3_aa: CASTPYGGQGAYEQYF

d_call: .
v_call: TRBV21-1
clone_size: few
j_call: TRBJ2-3
cdr3_nt: TGTGCCAGCAGCACCCGACTAGCGGGAGGGCGATGGGCAGATACGCAGTATTTT
cdr3_aa: CASSTRLAGGRWADTQYF

d_call: TRBD1
v_call: TRBV7-9
clone_size: .
j_call: TRBJ1-2
cdr3_nt: TGTGCCAGCAGCACAGGGACAGGTATCAACTATGGCTACACCTTC
cdr3_aa: CASSTGTGINYGYTF

d_call: TRBD1
v_call: TRBV30
clone_size: .
j_call: TRBJ1-1
cdr3_nt: TGTGCTCACCAGGGGGTGAAAGCTTTCTTT
cdr3_aa: CAHQGVKAFF

d_call: TRBD2
v_call: TRBV6-2/TRBV6-3
clone_size: .
j_call: TRBJ2-3
cdr3_nt: TGTGCCAGCAGTCAGAGCAGAACTAGCGGGGGAAGCACAGATACGCAGTATTTT
cdr3_aa: CASSQSRTSGGSTDTQYF

d_call: .
v_call: TRBV7-9
clone_size: .
j_call: TRBJ1-2
cdr3_nt: TGTGCCAGCAGCCCCCGGAGGAACGAAGGCTACACCTTC
cdr3_aa: CASSPRRNEGYTF

d_call: .
v_call: TRBV3-1/TRBV3-2
clone_size: .
j_call: TRBJ2-5
cdr3_nt: TGTGCCAGCAGCTATCCTGGGACCCAGTACTTC
cdr3_aa: CASSYPGTQYF

d_call: .
v_call: TRBV7-9
clone_size: .
j_call: TRBJ1-6
cdr3_nt: TGTGCCAGCAGCGAATTCACAGGAGCCCTTTTTCCCCTCCACTTT
cdr3_aa: CASSEFTGALFPLHF

d_call: TRBD1
v_call: TRBV6-5
clone_size: few
j_call: TRBJ2-2
cdr3_nt: TGTGCCAGCAGTTCCGGGACAGAGAACACCGGGGAGCTGTTTTTT
cdr3_aa: CASSSGTENTGELFF

d_call: .
v_call: TRBV6-5
clone_size: once
j_call: TRBJ2-1
cdr3_nt: TGTGCCAATCAGGGGTTAGGGGAGTACAATGAGCAGTTCTTC
cdr3_aa: CANQGLGEYNEQFF

d_call: TRBD1
v_call: TRBV3-1/TRBV3-2
clone_size: few
j_call: TRBJ1-1
cdr3_nt: TGTGCCAGCAGCCAGCAGGGGGCCTGGACTGAAGCTTTCTTT
cdr3_aa: CASSQQGAWTEAFF

d_call: .
v_call: TRBV5-6
clone_size: .
j_call: TRBJ1-3
cdr3_nt: TGTGCTAGCAGCTTGTCAGGGGGAAACACCATATATTTT
cdr3_aa: CASSLSGGNTIYF

d_call: .
v_call: TRBV7-2
clone_size: .
j_call: TRBJ2-7
cdr3_nt: TGTGCCAGCAGCTTGGCCCCCACCCAGCCGCCTCAGGAGCAGTACTTC
cdr3_aa: CASSLAPTQPPQEQYF

d_call: .
v_call: TRBV6-5
clone_size: .
j_call: TRBJ2-3
cdr3_nt: TGTGCCAGCAGTTACGAAGCAACTGGGGATACGCAGTATTTT
cdr3_aa: CASSYEATGDTQYF

d_call: .
v_call: TRBV25-1
clone_size: .
j_call: TRBJ2-1
cdr3_nt: TGTGCCAGCAGTGAGGCTAGCAGGGATGAGCAGTTCTTC
cdr3_aa: CASSEASRDEQFF

d_call: .
v_call: TRBV3-1/TRBV3-2
clone_size: .
j_call: TRBJ2-7
cdr3_nt: TGTGCCAGCAGCCAGATGGGCCTCGGGGAGCAGTACTTC
cdr3_aa: CASSQMGLGEQYF

d_call: .
v_call: TRBV9
clone_size: .
j_call: TRBJ2-3
cdr3_nt: TGTGCCAGCAGCGTAGAGTGGGGGGCCACAGATACGCAGTATTTT
cdr3_aa: CASSVEWGATDTQYF

d_call: .
v_call: TRBV3-1/TRBV3-2
clone_size: .
j_call: TRBJ1-6
cdr3_nt: TGTGCCAGCAGCCTTAAACAGGGCCGTCACGTCTATAATTCACCCCTCCACTTT
cdr3_aa: CASSLKQGRHVYNSPLHF

d_call: TRBD1
v_call: TRBV5-4
clone_size: once
j_call: TRBJ2-1
cdr3_nt: TGTGCCAGCAGCTTTTCCGGGACAGGGAACAATGAGCAGTTCTTC
cdr3_aa: CASSFSGTGNNEQFF

d_call: TRBD2
v_call: TRBV15
clone_size: once
j_call: TRBJ2-5
cdr3_nt: TGTGCCACCAGCAGATCGGGGCTAGCGGCAGAGACCCAGTACTTC
cdr3_aa: CATSRSGLAAETQYF

d_call: .
v_call: TRBV6-5
clone_size: .
j_call: TRBJ2-7
cdr3_nt: TGTGCCAGCAGTCAGGGGAGCGAGCAGTACTTC
cdr3_aa: CASSQGSEQYF

d_call: .
v_call: TRBV14
clone_size: .
j_call: TRBJ2-7
cdr3_nt: TGTGCCAGCCGAATTCCGGGGTACGACGAGCAGTACTTC
cdr3_aa: CASRIPGYDEQYF

d_call: TRBD1
v_call: TRBV30
clone_size: .
j_call: TRBJ1-2
cdr3_nt: TGTGCCTGGAGTGTGACAGGGTGGTATGGCTACACCTTC
cdr3_aa: CAWSVTGWYGYTF

d_call: .
v_call: TRBV6-2/TRBV6-3
clone_size: .
j_call: TRBJ2-2
cdr3_nt: TGTGCCAGCAGTTCAGTCAACACCGGGGAGCTGTTTTTT
cdr3_aa: CASSSVNTGELFF

d_call: .
v_call: TRBV7-9
clone_size: .
j_call: TRBJ2-1
cdr3_nt: TGTGCCAGCAATCCCACAGCCGGGCCCCATGTCAATGAGCAGTTCTTC
cdr3_aa: CASNPTAGPHVNEQFF

d_call: TRBD1
v_call: TRBV5-1
clone_size: .
j_call: TRBJ2-1
cdr3_nt: TGCGCCAGCAGCTTCCGGGACAGGGGGCTCGATGAGCAGTTCTTC
cdr3_aa: CASSFRDRGLDEQFF

d_call: .
v_call: TRBV5-5
clone_size: .
j_call: TRBJ2-3
cdr3_nt: TGTGCCAGCAGCTTGAAGCGGTCTAGCACAGATACGCAGTATTTT
cdr3_aa: CASSLKRSSTDTQYF

d_call: TRBD1
v_call: TRBV6-1
clone_size: .
j_call: TRBJ2-1
cdr3_nt: TGTGCCAGCAGTGATTACCCGGACAGGGCCAATGAGCAGTTCTTC
cdr3_aa: CASSDYPDRANEQFF

d_call: .
v_call: TRBV13
clone_size: .
j_call: TRBJ2-7
cdr3_nt: TGTGCCAGCAGCTCCGTTAGCGGAAGATACGAGCAGTACTTC
cdr3_aa: CASSSVSGRYEQYF

d_call: TRBD1
v_call: TRBV7-9
clone_size: .
j_call: TRBJ1-2
cdr3_nt: TGTGCCAGCGAAAGACAGGGCTATGGCTACACCTTC
cdr3_aa: CASERQGYGYTF

d_call: .
v_call: TRBV5-1
clone_size: .
j_call: TRBJ2-7
cdr3_nt: TGCGCCAGCAGCTTGAGGGTTGGCTCCTACGAGCAGTACTTC
cdr3_aa: CASSLRVGSYEQYF